Only one count was recorded for the clone carrying this T cell receptor (beta chain). Antigen: not known. V trimming: 1 base; J trimming: 5 bases; junction bases outside the gene matches: 12. CDR1 SQVTM and CDR2 ANQGSEA come from the germline V gene. This CDR3 has 16 residues. The method was immunoSEQ multiplex PCR; TCRdb's version includes in-frame clones alone and lacks a portion of them. The data contain about 140,000 clones, roughly nine tenths of them seen just once; the ten biggest clones take up roughly 1.3%. The sample belongs to a study of T cell responses to AZD1222 COVID-19 vaccine. Broader study findings: Repertoire sampling happened only post peak T cell response. Baseline seropositivity occurred in only a handful of AZD1222 recipients. Increases in Spike-specific TCR breadth and depth were seen after two AZD1222 doses. White British donors predominated, females outnumbered males, and clonal diversity was possibly underestimated.

The genes are TRBV29-1 and TRBJ1-1; 8 bases are a match to TRBD1. The clonotype was recovered from an adult who received the AZD1222 COVID-19 vaccine. Material: peripheral blood, obtained 28 days after the second AZD1222 dose. The CDR3 bases are TGCAGCGTTGAAGTTTTTGGGACAGGCGGGGGAACTGAAGCTTTCTTT. Translated: CSVEVFGTGGGTEAFF.